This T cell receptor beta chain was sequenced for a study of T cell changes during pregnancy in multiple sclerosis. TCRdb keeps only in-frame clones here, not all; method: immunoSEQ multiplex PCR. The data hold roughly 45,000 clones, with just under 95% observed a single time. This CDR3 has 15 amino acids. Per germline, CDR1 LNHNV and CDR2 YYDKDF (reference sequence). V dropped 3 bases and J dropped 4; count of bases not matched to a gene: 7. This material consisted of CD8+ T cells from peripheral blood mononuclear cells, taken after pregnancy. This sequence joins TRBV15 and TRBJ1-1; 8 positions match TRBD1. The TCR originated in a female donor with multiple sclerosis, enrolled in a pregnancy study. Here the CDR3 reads CATSSPGQGGTEAFF. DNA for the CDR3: TGTGCCACCAGCAGCCCAGGACAGGGAGGCACTGAAGCTTTCTTT.